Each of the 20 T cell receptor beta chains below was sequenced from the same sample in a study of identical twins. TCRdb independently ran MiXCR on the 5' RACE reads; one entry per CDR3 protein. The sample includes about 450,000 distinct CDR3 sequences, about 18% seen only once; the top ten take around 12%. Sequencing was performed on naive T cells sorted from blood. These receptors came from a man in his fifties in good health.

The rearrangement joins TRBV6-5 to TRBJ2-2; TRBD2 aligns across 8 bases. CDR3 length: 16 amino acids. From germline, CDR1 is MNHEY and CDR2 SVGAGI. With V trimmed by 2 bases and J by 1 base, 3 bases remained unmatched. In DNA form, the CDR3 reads TGTGCCAGCAGTTACCCCCGGGGGGGGAACACCGGGGAGCTGTTTTTT. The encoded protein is CASSYPRGGNTGELFF.

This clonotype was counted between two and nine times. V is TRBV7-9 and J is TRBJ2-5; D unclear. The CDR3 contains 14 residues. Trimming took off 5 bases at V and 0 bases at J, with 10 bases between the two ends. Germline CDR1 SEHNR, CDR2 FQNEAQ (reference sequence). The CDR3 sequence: CASSPTVNQETQYF. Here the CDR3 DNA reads TGTGCCAGCAGCCCTACTGTAAACCAAGAGACCCAGTACTTC.

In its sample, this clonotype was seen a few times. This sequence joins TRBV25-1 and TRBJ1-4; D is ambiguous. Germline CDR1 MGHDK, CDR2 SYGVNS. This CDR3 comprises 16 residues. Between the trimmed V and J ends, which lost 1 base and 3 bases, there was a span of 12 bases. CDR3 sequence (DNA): TGTGCCAGCAGTGAATCCTTACTGGGTCCTAATGAAAAACTGTTTTTT. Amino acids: CASSESLLGPNEKLFF.

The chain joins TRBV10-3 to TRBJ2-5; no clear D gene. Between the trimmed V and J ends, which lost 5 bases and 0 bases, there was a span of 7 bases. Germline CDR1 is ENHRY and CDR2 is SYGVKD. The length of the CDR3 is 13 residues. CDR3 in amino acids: CAISQSYQETQYF. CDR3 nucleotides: TGTGCCATCAGTCAAAGCTACCAAGAGACCCAGTACTTC.

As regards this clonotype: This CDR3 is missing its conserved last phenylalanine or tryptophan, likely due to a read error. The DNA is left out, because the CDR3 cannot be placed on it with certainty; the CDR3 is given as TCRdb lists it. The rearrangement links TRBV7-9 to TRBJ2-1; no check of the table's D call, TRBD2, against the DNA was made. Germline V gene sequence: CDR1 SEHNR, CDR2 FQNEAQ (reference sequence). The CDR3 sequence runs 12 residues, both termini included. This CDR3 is CASSLVSGLAFL.

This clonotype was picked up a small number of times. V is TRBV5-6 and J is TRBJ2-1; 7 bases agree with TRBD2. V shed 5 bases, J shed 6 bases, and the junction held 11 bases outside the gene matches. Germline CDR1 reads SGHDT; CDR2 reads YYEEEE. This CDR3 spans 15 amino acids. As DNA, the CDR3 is TGTGCCAGCAGGACCGGGACTGGGGGGGTCAATGAGCAGTTCTTC. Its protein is CASRTGTGGVNEQFF.

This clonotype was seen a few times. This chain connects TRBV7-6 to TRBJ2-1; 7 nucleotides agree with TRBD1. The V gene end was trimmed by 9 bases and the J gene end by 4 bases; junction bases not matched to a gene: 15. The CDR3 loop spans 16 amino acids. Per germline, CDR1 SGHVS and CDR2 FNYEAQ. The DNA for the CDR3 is TGTGCCAGTTCCCCAAAGCCGGGACAGCTATACAATGAGCAGTTCTTC. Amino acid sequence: CASSPKPGQLYNEQFF. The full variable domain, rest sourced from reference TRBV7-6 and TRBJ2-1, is GAGVSQSPRYKVTKRGQDVALRCDPISGHVSLYWYRQALGQGPEFLTYFNYEAQQDKSGLPNDRFSAERPEGSISTLTIQRTEQRDSAMYRCASSPKPGQLYNEQFFGPGTRLTVL.

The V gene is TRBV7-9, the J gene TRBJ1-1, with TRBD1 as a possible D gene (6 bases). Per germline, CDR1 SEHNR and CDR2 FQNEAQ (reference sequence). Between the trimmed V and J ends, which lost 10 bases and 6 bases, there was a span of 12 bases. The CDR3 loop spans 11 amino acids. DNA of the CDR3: TGTGCCAACAGTAGGGGGGCTGAAGCTTTCTTT. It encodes CANSRGAEAFF.

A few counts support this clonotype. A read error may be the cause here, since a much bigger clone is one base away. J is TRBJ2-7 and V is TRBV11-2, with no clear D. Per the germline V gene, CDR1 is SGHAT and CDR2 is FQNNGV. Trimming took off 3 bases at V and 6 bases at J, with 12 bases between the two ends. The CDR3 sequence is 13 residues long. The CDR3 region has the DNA TGTGCCAGCAGCTTGGGGTTTAAGTGCGAGCAGTACTTC. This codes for CASSLGFKCEQYF.

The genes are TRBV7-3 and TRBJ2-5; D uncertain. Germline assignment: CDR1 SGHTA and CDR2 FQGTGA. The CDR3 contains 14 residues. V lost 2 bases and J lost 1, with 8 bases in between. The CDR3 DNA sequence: TGTGCCAGCAGCTTACAGGCCAGCCAAGAGACCCAGTACTTC. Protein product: CASSLQASQETQYF.

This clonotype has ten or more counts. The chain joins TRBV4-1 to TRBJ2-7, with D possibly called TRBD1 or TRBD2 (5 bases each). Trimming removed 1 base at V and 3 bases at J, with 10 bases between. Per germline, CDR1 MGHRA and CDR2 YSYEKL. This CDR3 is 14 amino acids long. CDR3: CASSQAGAYYEQYF. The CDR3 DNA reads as TGCGCCAGCAGCCAAGCCGGGGCATACTACGAGCAGTACTTC.

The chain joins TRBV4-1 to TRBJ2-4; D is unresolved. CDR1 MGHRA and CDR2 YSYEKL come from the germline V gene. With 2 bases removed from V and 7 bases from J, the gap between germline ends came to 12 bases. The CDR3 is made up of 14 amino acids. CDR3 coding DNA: TGCGCCAGCAGCCAATTAGTGGGTAGGAACATTCAGTACTTC. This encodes CASSQLVGRNIQYF.

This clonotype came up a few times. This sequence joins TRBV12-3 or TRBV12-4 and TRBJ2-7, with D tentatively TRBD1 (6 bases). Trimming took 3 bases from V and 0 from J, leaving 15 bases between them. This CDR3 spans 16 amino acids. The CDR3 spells CASSLGPGQGSYEQYF. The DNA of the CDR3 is TGTGCCAGCAGTTTGGGACCGGGACAAGGCTCCTACGAGCAGTACTTC.

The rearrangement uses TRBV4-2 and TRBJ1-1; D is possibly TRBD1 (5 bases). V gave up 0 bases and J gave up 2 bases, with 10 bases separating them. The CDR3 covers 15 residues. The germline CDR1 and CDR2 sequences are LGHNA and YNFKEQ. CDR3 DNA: TGTGCCAGCAGCCAAGATGGGACGGCAAACACTGAAGCTTTCTTT. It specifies CASSQDGTANTEAFF.

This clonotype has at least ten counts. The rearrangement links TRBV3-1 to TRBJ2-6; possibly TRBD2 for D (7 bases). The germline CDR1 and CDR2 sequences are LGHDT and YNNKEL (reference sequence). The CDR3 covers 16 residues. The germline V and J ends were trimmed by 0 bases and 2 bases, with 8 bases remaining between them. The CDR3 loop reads CASSQEGGAGANVLTF. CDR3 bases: TGTGCCAGCAGCCAAGAAGGGGGGGCTGGGGCCAACGTCCTGACTTTC.

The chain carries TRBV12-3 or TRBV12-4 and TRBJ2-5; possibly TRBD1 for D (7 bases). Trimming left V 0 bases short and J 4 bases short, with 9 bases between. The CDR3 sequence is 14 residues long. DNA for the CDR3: TGTGCCAGCAGTTTAGCGCAGGGGGGAGAGACCCAGTACTTC. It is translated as CASSLAQGGETQYF.

DNA for the CDR3: TGTGCCAGCAGCTCCCACGAGCGGGAGACCCAGTACTTC. It is translated as CASSSHERETQYF. The gene calls are TRBV7-8 and TRBJ2-5; weak D call: TRBD2 (5 bases). CDR3 length: 13 residues. The V end lost 4 bases, the J end lost 5 bases, and 11 bases lay between the germline ends. CDR1 and CDR2 from the germline V gene are SGHVS and FQNEAQ. Supplemented by reference TRBV7-8 and TRBJ2-5, the full variable domain reads GAGVSQSPRYKVAKRGQDVALRCDPISGHVSLFWYQQALGQGPEFLTYFQNEAQLDKSGLPSDRFFAERPEGSVSTLKIQRTQQEDSAVYLCASSSHERETQYFGPGTRLLVL.

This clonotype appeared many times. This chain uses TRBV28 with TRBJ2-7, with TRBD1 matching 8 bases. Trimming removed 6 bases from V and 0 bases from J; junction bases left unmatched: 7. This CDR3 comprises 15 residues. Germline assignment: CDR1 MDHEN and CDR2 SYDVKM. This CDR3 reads CASRQTGGLSYEQYF. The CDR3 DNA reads TGTGCCAGCAGGCAAACAGGGGGGCTCTCCTACGAGCAGTACTTC.

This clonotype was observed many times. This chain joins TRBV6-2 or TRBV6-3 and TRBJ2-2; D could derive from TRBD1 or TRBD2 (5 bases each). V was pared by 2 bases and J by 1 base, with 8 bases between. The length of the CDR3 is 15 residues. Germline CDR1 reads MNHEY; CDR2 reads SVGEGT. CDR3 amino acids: CASSYGGGNTGELFF. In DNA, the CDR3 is TGTGCCAGCAGTTACGGTGGGGGGAACACCGGGGAGCTGTTTTTT.

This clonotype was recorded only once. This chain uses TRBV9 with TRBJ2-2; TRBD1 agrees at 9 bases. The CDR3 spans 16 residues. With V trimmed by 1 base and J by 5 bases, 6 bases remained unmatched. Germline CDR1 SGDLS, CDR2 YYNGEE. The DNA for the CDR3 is TGTGCCAGCAGCGTACAACAGGGGGCGCGAACCGGGGAGCTGTTTTTT. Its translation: CASSVQQGARTGELFF.